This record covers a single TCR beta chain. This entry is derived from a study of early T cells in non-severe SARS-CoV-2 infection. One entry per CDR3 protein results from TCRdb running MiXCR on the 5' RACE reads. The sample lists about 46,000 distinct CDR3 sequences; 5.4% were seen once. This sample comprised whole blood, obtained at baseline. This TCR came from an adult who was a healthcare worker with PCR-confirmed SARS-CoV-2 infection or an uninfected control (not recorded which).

The CDR3 loop reads CASSGPGLPYNEQFF. The CDR3 coding sequence is TGTGCCAGCAGTGGACCGGGACTACCATACAATGAGCAGTTCTTC. The chain is built from TRBV25-1 and TRBJ2-1, with 7 bases that match TRBD2. Looked up from germline, CDR1 is MGHDK and CDR2 is SYGVNS. The CDR3 length is 15 residues. With V trimmed by 4 bases and J by 4 bases, 7 bases remained unmatched.